Included here is one TCR beta chain sequence, with context. A much larger clone differs by one base, so this may be a read error. This sample stems from a study of glioma-infiltrating T cells. The CDR3 contains 16 residues. In germline, CDR1 is SEHNR, CDR2 FQNEAQ (reference sequence). The V and J ends lost 4 bases and 1 base, in that order; junction bases with no gene match: 7. Amplification of TCR alpha and beta CDR3 regions from RNA used iRepertoire nested multiplex PCR. TCRdb fed the multiplex PCR reads into MiXCR, producing one record per CDR3 protein. The sample has fewer than 500,000 distinct CDR3 sequences, 41% seen once; the top ten hold 12%.

The TCR sequence derives from a human donor with low-grade glioma or glioblastoma, undergoing nonglioma brain surgery, or in good health (not recorded which). Sequenced sample: glioma tissue, nonneoplastic brain tissue, or PBMCs (not recorded which). This chain connects TRBV7-9 to TRBJ2-3; the match to TRBD2 covers 8 bases. The CDR3 loop is CASSSRAGAGTDTQYF. In DNA, the CDR3 is TGTGCCAGCAGCTCAAGAGCGGGAGCGGGCACAGATACGCAGTATTTT.